This T cell receptor (beta chain) was captured in a study of early stage breast cancer tumors. The wider study: Among around 12 ER+/PR+/HER2- tumors, eight were ductal, four lobular. Each sample averaged approximately 10-fold read coverage.

As to this clone: What it binds is unknown.

Study-wide points: In most of the 16 patients, blood comparison separated tumor from normal breast. Tumors had roughly 2.4-fold higher T cell density and higher clonality than adjacent normal breast tissue.

The V segment lost 4 bases and the J segment 4 bases; nucleotides outside the gene matches: 2. The length of the CDR3 is 13 residues. The germline V gene has CDR1 SGHRS and CDR2 YFSETQ. Assay used: immunoSEQ multiplex PCR; TCRdb lists only in-frame clones, some missing. This sample has 14,000 or so clones, with roughly three quarters found just once. The sequenced sample was normal breast tissue next to the tumor. This clonotype originated in a person in their fifties with breast cancer. The genes are TRBV5-1 and TRBJ2-3; TRBD1 agrees at 8 bases. In nucleotides, the CDR3 is TGCGCCAGCAGCCTGACAGGGGCAGATACGCAGTATTTT. Translation: CASSLTGADTQYF.